This TCR beta chain was captured in a study of control samples from healthy donors and cancer patients. Trimming removed 1 base at V and 2 bases at J, with 8 bases between. The CDR3 length is 14 residues. Germline lookup yields CDR1 LGHDT and CDR2 YNNKEL (reference sequence). Some clones are missing from TCRdb's copy, which holds only in-frame ones; the method was immunoSEQ multiplex PCR. The repertoire holds around 78,000 clones, with approximately 94% as singletons. The sample consisted of blood. This chain joins TRBV3-1 (or the pseudogene TRBV3-2) and TRBJ1-1; the D is unclear. The TCR sequence derives from a woman aged 18-29 years in good health. DNA of the CDR3: TGTGCCAGCAGCCAAGGACGGGAAAACACTGAAGCTTTCTTT. Its protein product is CASSQGRENTEAFF.